The rows below give T cell receptor beta chains drawn from one sample of a study of naive and memory T cell subsets. Via MiXCR, TCRdb re-called the UMI-ligation and nested PCR reads, giving one row per CDR3 protein. The sample includes 98,000 or so distinct CDR3 sequences, approximately 14% of them seen just once. The sample was naive CD8+ T cells from blood. These receptors were taken from a human donor in good health. Each CDR3 is given with its conserved first and last residue. Fields, in order: V gene, clone size, J gene, D gene, CDR3 protein, CDR3 DNA. D genes are given only for firm matches. For some rows the clone size is stated as once, few or many, or as a class when expanded; others skip it.

v_gene: TRBV7-8
abundance: once
j_gene: TRBJ1-1
d_gene: TRBD1
CDR3aa: CASSSSLQGDRDTEAFF
CDR3nt: TGTGCCAGCAGCTCCTCCCTCCAGGGGGATCGTGACACTGAAGCTTTCTTT

v_gene: TRBV6-6
abundance: few
j_gene: TRBJ2-2
d_gene: -
CDR3aa: CASSYLAAGELFF
CDR3nt: TGTGCCAGCAGTTACTTAGCGGCCGGGGAGCTGTTTTTT

v_gene: TRBV12-3/TRBV12-4
abundance: -
j_gene: TRBJ2-4
d_gene: TRBD2
CDR3aa: CASSNSLAGAGVAKNIQYF
CDR3nt: TGTGCCAGCAGTAACTCACTAGCGGGAGCAGGGGTAGCCAAAAACATTCAGTACTTC

v_gene: TRBV29-1
abundance: -
j_gene: TRBJ1-1
d_gene: TRBD1
CDR3aa: CSVRTGGGTEAFF
CDR3nt: TGCAGCGTGCGGACAGGGGGAGGCACTGAAGCTTTCTTT

v_gene: TRBV2
abundance: -
j_gene: TRBJ2-7
d_gene: -
CDR3aa: CASSDPGLEQYF
CDR3nt: TGTGCCAGCAGTGATCCAGGACTCGAGCAGTACTTC

v_gene: TRBV24-1
abundance: many
j_gene: TRBJ2-7
d_gene: -
CDR3aa: CATSDLETEQYF
CDR3nt: TGTGCCACCAGTGATTTGGAGACCGAGCAGTACTTC

v_gene: TRBV27
abundance: many
j_gene: TRBJ1-5
d_gene: -
CDR3aa: CASSLSPYNQPQHF
CDR3nt: TGTGCCAGCAGTTTATCCCCCTATAATCAGCCCCAGCATTTT

v_gene: TRBV20-1
abundance: -
j_gene: TRBJ2-1
d_gene: -
CDR3aa: CSARDLAGRSYNEQFF
CDR3nt: TGCAGTGCTAGAGATTTGGCGGGTCGATCCTACAATGAGCAGTTCTTC

v_gene: TRBV3-1
abundance: -
j_gene: TRBJ2-5
d_gene: -
CDR3aa: CASSQGQTSIKQETQYF
CDR3nt: TGTGCCAGCAGCCAAGGACAGACCTCAATCAAACAAGAGACCCAGTACTTC

v_gene: TRBV28
abundance: -
j_gene: TRBJ2-7
d_gene: -
CDR3aa: CASSTDRDEQYF
CDR3nt: TGTGCCAGCAGTACGGACCGGGACGAGCAGTACTTC

v_gene: TRBV5-1
abundance: -
j_gene: TRBJ1-1
d_gene: -
CDR3aa: CASSLAAGNTEAFF
CDR3nt: TGCGCCAGCAGCTTGGCAGCTGGGAACACTGAAGCTTTCTTT

v_gene: TRBV9
abundance: -
j_gene: TRBJ2-6
d_gene: -
CDR3aa: CASSVRNGASGANVLTF
CDR3nt: TGTGCCAGCAGCGTAAGGAACGGGGCTTCTGGGGCCAACGTCCTGACTTTC

v_gene: TRBV7-9
abundance: -
j_gene: TRBJ2-5
d_gene: TRBD1
CDR3aa: CASSLAGWTGGEETQYF
CDR3nt: TGTGCCAGCAGCTTAGCTGGGTGGACAGGGGGCGAAGAGACCCAGTACTTC

v_gene: TRBV12-3/TRBV12-4
abundance: many
j_gene: TRBJ1-1
d_gene: -
CDR3aa: CASSTPRAGLDTEAFF
CDR3nt: TGTGCCAGCAGTACGCCCCGGGCAGGACTTGACACTGAAGCTTTCTTT

v_gene: TRBV12-3/TRBV12-4
abundance: many
j_gene: TRBJ2-1
d_gene: TRBD2
CDR3aa: CASSFPGTSNEQFF
CDR3nt: TGTGCCAGCAGTTTCCCCGGGACTAGCAATGAGCAGTTCTTC

v_gene: TRBV14
abundance: -
j_gene: TRBJ1-1
d_gene: -
CDR3aa: CASSQGPAYTEAFF
CDR3nt: TGTGCCAGCAGCCAAGGGCCCGCCTACACTGAAGCTTTCTTT

v_gene: TRBV13
abundance: many
j_gene: TRBJ2-4
d_gene: TRBD1
CDR3aa: CASSFMGQQNIQYF
CDR3nt: TGTGCCAGCAGCTTCATGGGACAGCAAAACATTCAGTACTTC

v_gene: TRBV7-3
abundance: few
j_gene: TRBJ2-1
d_gene: TRBD2
CDR3aa: CASSHGLAATNEQFF
CDR3nt: TGTGCCAGCAGCCATGGACTAGCGGCAACCAATGAGCAGTTCTTC

v_gene: TRBV4-1
abundance: few
j_gene: TRBJ2-1
d_gene: TRBD2
CDR3aa: CASSQRGLAWNEQFF
CDR3nt: TGCGCCAGCAGCCAACGGGGACTAGCTTGGAATGAGCAGTTCTTC

v_gene: TRBV11-1
abundance: few
j_gene: TRBJ2-7
d_gene: TRBD1
CDR3aa: CASSSDRDYEQYF
CDR3nt: TGTGCCAGCAGCTCCGACAGGGATTACGAGCAGTACTTC

v_gene: TRBV6-5
abundance: few
j_gene: TRBJ2-7
d_gene: TRBD1
CDR3aa: CASSVGQGLTYEQYF
CDR3nt: TGTGCCAGCAGTGTAGGACAGGGGTTAACCTACGAGCAGTACTTC

v_gene: TRBV2
abundance: few
j_gene: TRBJ1-2
d_gene: -
CDR3aa: CASSETTGTLTFYGYTF
CDR3nt: TGTGCCAGCAGTGAAACAACCGGGACACTCACCTTCTATGGCTACACCTTC

v_gene: TRBV3-1
abundance: few
j_gene: TRBJ2-7
d_gene: -
CDR3aa: CASSQGGETPYEQYF
CDR3nt: TGTGCCAGCAGCCAAGGAGGGGAAACACCTTACGAGCAGTACTTC

v_gene: TRBV4-3
abundance: -
j_gene: TRBJ1-2
d_gene: TRBD1
CDR3aa: CASSQDPGGYGYTF
CDR3nt: TGCGCCAGCAGCCAAGATCCAGGGGGGTATGGCTACACCTTC

v_gene: TRBV7-9
abundance: few
j_gene: TRBJ1-1
d_gene: TRBD1
CDR3aa: CASRGTVGTEAFF
CDR3nt: TGTGCCAGCAGAGGGACAGTGGGGACTGAAGCTTTCTTT

v_gene: TRBV2
abundance: -
j_gene: TRBJ2-1
d_gene: -
CDR3aa: CASRGYNEQFF
CDR3nt: TGTGCCAGCAGGGGTTACAATGAGCAGTTCTTC

v_gene: TRBV5-1
abundance: -
j_gene: TRBJ2-7
d_gene: -
CDR3aa: CASSLVGSVTYEQYF
CDR3nt: TGCGCCAGCAGCTTGGTTGGTTCAGTTACCTACGAGCAGTACTTC

v_gene: TRBV7-9
abundance: few
j_gene: TRBJ2-5
d_gene: -
CDR3aa: CASSHSGVEETQYF
CDR3nt: TGTGCCAGCAGCCACTCTGGGGTTGAGGAGACCCAGTACTTC